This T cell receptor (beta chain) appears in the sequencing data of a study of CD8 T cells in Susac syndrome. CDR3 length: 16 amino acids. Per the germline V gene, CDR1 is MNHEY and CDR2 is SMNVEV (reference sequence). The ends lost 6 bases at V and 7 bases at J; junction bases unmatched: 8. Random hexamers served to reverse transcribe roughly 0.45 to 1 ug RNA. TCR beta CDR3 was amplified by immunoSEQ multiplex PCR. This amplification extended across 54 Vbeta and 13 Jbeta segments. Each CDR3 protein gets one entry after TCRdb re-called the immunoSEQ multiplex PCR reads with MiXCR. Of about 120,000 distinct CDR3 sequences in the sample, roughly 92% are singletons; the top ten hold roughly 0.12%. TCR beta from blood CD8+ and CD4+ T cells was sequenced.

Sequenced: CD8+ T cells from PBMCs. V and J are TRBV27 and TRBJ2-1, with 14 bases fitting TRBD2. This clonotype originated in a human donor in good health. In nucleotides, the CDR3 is TGTGCCAGCAGCCGACTAGCGGGAGGGCTACGTAATGAGCAGTTCTTC. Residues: CASSRLAGGLRNEQFF.